Listed below are T cell receptor beta chains from one sample, sequenced in a study of CD8+ T cells in alopecia areata. Using immunoSEQ multiplex PCR, the repertoire was profiled, and TCRdb retains in-frame clones only, with some absent. The sample includes under 250,000 clones, around 62% of them seen just once. The material sequenced was CD4+ T cells sorted from blood, taken at week 0. These receptors were taken from a human donor with alopecia areata. Both conserved end residues are part of each CDR3. A D gene is named only where the DNA matches it firmly. The size field is filled for only some rows; it gives once, few, many or a size class.

V gene	D gene	J gene	clone size	CDR3 DNA	CDR3 protein
TRBV7-9	TRBD2	TRBJ2-1	NA	TGTGCCAGCAGCTCCCGCCTAGCGGGACCGAATGAGCAGTTCTTC	CASSSRLAGPNEQFF
TRBV7-2	TRBD2	TRBJ2-7	NA	TGTGCCAGCAGCCCGGGGGGACTAGCGGACTACGAGCAGTACTTC	CASSPGGLADYEQYF
TRBV18	TRBD1	TRBJ2-1	many	TGTGCCGGCCAGGGGCAGGGGGCGCGCAATGAGCAGTTCTTC	CAGQGQGARNEQFF
TRBV19	NA	TRBJ1-2	many	TGTGCCAGTAGTCCGGGACGGCTAAGAGGTGGCGGCTACACCTTC	CASSPGRLRGGGYTF
TRBV5-6	NA	TRBJ1-1	NA	TGTGCCAGCAGCTTCCCAGGGGCGCCGGGCACTGAAGCTTTCTTT	CASSFPGAPGTEAFF
TRBV6-5	TRBD1	TRBJ1-2	NA	TGTGCCAGCAGTACGGGACAGGGGGAAAATGGCTACACCTTC	CASSTGQGENGYTF
TRBV29-1	NA	TRBJ1-1	NA	TGCAGCGTTGAAAGGCGGCTGAACACTGAAGCTTTCTTT	CSVERRLNTEAFF
TRBV11-2	TRBD1	TRBJ2-7	once	TGTGCCAGCAGAAGGACAGGGGCGAGCTCCTACGAGCAGTACTTC	CASRRTGASSYEQYF
TRBV29-1	NA	TRBJ1-1	NA	TGCAGCTCTCACGGAGTGAACACTGAAGCTTTCTTT	CSSHGVNTEAFF
TRBV7-8	TRBD1	TRBJ2-1	NA	TGTGCCAGCAGATCCTCCGGGACAGGCGACAATGAGCAGTTCTTC	CASRSSGTGDNEQFF
TRBV28	TRBD2	TRBJ2-7	NA	TGTGCCAGCAGACCGACTAGCGGAATCTACGAGCAGTACTTC	CASRPTSGIYEQYF
TRBV18	NA	TRBJ2-7	NA	TGTGCCAGCTCACCCACATCGTTGGGCGAGCAGTACTTC	CASSPTSLGEQYF
TRBV30	NA	TRBJ2-5	NA	TGTGCCTGGGGGTCTGATAGAGAGACCCAGTACTTC	CAWGSDRETQYF
TRBV30	NA	TRBJ2-2	NA	TGTGCCTGGAGTATTGGGGCAGGGAATCCCGGGGAGCTGTTTTTT	CAWSIGAGNPGELFF
TRBV7-9	NA	TRBJ2-3	few	TGTGCCAGCAGCTCCCAGACAGATACGCAGTATTTT	CASSSQTDTQYF
TRBV15	TRBD2	TRBJ2-5	NA	TGTGCCACCAGCAGCAGACTAGCGGGACAAGAGACCCAGTACTTC	CATSSRLAGQETQYF
TRBV18	NA	TRBJ2-7	NA	TGTGCCAGCTCAACAGGGAGTAATATTTACGAGCAGTACTTC	CASSTGSNIYEQYF
TRBV6-5	TRBD1	TRBJ2-2	few	TGTGCCAGCAGTTACTGGGACAGCTCGAACACCGGGGAGCTGTTTTTT	CASSYWDSSNTGELFF
TRBV6-1	NA	TRBJ1-1	NA	TGTGCCAGCAGTGTAACTAACACTGAAGCTTTCTTT	CASSVTNTEAFF
TRBV27	TRBD2	TRBJ2-5	few	TGTGCCAGCTCCAGGACTAGTATGAAAGAGACCCAGTACTTC	CASSRTSMKETQYF
TRBV29-1	NA	TRBJ2-5	NA	TGCAGCGTTGTTCGGACGGAAGAGACCCAGTACTTC	CSVVRTEETQYF
TRBV30	TRBD1	TRBJ1-2	NA	TGTGCCTGGAGCCTACAGGGGGCCGGGGCGGGCTACACCTTC	CAWSLQGAGAGYTF
TRBV29-1	NA	TRBJ2-3	few	TGCAGCGTTGAAGGGCTGAGGACAGATACGCAGTATTTT	CSVEGLRTDTQYF
TRBV30	NA	TRBJ2-1	NA	TGTGCCTGGAAACAAGGGAATGAGCAGTTCTTC	CAWKQGNEQFF
TRBV2	TRBD2	TRBJ2-3	NA	TGTGCCAGCAGTGAATACGGCGGGAGTACAGATACGCAGTATTTT	CASSEYGGSTDTQYF
TRBV6-5	NA	TRBJ2-5	NA	TGTGCCAGCTTCAGCCGCTACGAGGCCCAGTACTTC	CASFSRYEAQYF
TRBV5-1	NA	TRBJ2-7	NA	TGCGCCAGCAGCTTAACGACCGGACGGACTGCTAGGTACGAGCAGTACTTC	CASSLTTGRTARYEQYF
TRBV11-2	NA	TRBJ1-5	NA	TGTGCCAGCAGCTTAGAGGGTAGGGGCAATCAGCCCCAGCATTTT	CASSLEGRGNQPQHF
TRBV30	NA	TRBJ1-4	few	TGTGCCTGGAGTGTAGAAGTCGTGGGAGAAAAACTGTTTTTT	CAWSVEVVGEKLFF
TRBV9	NA	TRBJ2-2	few	TGTGCCAGCAGCGTTCAGTACACCGGGGAGCTGTTTTTT	CASSVQYTGELFF
TRBV5-6	TRBD1	TRBJ2-6	NA	TGTGCCAGCAGCTGGACAGGGACTGGGGCCAACGTCCTGACTTTC	CASSWTGTGANVLTF
TRBV11-2	NA	TRBJ2-7	NA	TGTGCCAGCAGCTCGCGAGGGAGCCCCGAGCAGTACTTC	CASSSRGSPEQYF
TRBV27	NA	TRBJ1-5	few	TGTGCCAGCAGCCCCCTCCAGGGGCTCCAGCCCCAGCATTTT	CASSPLQGLQPQHF
TRBV6-1	TRBD1	TRBJ2-7	NA	TGTGCCAGCTTCGGGGACAGGGCCTCCTACGAGCAGTACTTC	CASFGDRASYEQYF
TRBV29-1	NA	TRBJ2-1	NA	TGCAGCGTTGCTCGCGGCTCCTACAATGAGCAGTTCTTC	CSVARGSYNEQFF
TRBV10-3	NA	TRBJ1-2	NA	TGTGCCATCAGCGACCCCACAGGGCCCTATGGCTACACCTTC	CAISDPTGPYGYTF
TRBV29-1	NA	TRBJ1-5	few	TGCAGCGCCCCCTGGGGGGGAATCTCCCGCAATCAGCCCCAGCATTTT	CSAPWGGISRNQPQHF
TRBV7-9	TRBD1	TRBJ1-2	NA	TGTGCCAGCAGCTTCCGGGACAGGGGGCCTTCAATCCATGGCTACACCTTC	CASSFRDRGPSIHGYTF
TRBV2	TRBD1	TRBJ2-7	NA	TGTGCCAGCAGGGGACAGGAGAAACCCGAGCAGTACTTC	CASRGQEKPEQYF
TRBV5-1	TRBD1	TRBJ2-3	NA	TGCGCCAGCAGCTCCGGACAGGGCACAGATACGCAGTATTTT	CASSSGQGTDTQYF
TRBV6-4	NA	TRBJ1-6	NA	TGTGCCAGCAGTGAAGAACCCGCTTCACCCCTCCACTTT	CASSEEPASPLHF
TRBV7-9	NA	TRBJ1-2	few	TGTGCCAGCAGTATCGCCCCCAGGGGCCCCCCGAGTGGCTACACCTTC	CASSIAPRGPPSGYTF
TRBV30	NA	TRBJ1-2	NA	TGTGCCTGGAGTGGAGGGGTTTTTTACGGCTACACCTTC	CAWSGGVFYGYTF
TRBV6-1	TRBD1	TRBJ1-6	few	TGTGCCAGCTCACAGGGGGCGCGAAATTCACCCCTCCACTTT	CASSQGARNSPLHF
TRBV11-2	TRBD1	TRBJ1-4	NA	TGTGCCAGCAGCGCCGGGACAGGGTTAGGAAATGAAAAACTGTTTTTT	CASSAGTGLGNEKLFF
TRBV30	TRBD1	TRBJ1-1	NA	TGTGCCTCCCGCCGGAGACAGGGCAGTACTGAAGCTTTCTTT	CASRRRQGSTEAFF
TRBV27	TRBD1	TRBJ2-6	NA	TGTGCCAGCAGGGGACAGCAAGGACGCTCTGGGGCCAACGTCCTGACTTTC	CASRGQQGRSGANVLTF
TRBV30	NA	TRBJ2-2	NA	TGTGCCTGGAGATGGAGAGGAATCAACACCGGGGAGCTGTTTTTT	CAWRWRGINTGELFF
TRBV5-1	TRBD2	TRBJ2-3	NA	TGCGCCAGCAGCTTGGTGACGGGGAGGGGCGGCACAGATACGCAGTATTTT	CASSLVTGRGGTDTQYF
TRBV6-1	TRBD1	TRBJ1-1	NA	TGTGCCAGCACCTGGGACAGGGGTCTAAACACTGAAGCTTTCTTT	CASTWDRGLNTEAFF